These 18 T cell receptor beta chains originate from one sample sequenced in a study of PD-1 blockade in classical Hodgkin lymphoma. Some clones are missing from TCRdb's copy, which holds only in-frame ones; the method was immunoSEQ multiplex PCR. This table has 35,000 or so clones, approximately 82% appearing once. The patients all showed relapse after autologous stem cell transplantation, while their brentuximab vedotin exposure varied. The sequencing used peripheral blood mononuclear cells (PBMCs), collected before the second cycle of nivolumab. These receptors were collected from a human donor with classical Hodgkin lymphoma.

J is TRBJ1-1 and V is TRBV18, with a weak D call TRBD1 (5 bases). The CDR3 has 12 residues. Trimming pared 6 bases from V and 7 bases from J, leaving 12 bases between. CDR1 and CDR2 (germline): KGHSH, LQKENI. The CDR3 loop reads CASSLGGGEAFF. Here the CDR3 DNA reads TGTGCCAGCTCCCTTGGCGGGGGTGAAGCTTTCTTT.

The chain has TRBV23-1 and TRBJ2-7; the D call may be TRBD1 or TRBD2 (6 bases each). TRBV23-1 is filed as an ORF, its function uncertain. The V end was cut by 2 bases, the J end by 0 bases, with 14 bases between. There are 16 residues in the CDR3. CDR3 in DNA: TGCGCCAGCAGTCAAGGGGGGCAGGGAAGCTCCTACGAGCAGTACTTC. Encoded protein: CASSQGGQGSSYEQYF.

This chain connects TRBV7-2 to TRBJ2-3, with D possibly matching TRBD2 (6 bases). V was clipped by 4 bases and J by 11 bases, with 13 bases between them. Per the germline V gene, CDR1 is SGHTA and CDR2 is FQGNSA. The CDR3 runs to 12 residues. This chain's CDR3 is CASSSVGTRQYF. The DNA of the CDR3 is TGTGCCAGCAGCTCCGTCGGGACTCGGCAGTATTTT.

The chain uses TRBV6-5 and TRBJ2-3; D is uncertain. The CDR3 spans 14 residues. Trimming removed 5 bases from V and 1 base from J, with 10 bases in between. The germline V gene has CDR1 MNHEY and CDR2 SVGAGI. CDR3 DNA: TGTGCCAGCAGTCGCTACGGCGGCACAGATACGCAGTATTTT. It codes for CASSRYGGTDTQYF.

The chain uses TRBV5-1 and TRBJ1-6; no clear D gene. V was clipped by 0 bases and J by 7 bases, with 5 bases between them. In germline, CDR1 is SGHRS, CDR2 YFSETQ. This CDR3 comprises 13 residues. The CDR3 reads CASSLGPNSPLHF. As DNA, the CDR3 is TGCGCCAGCAGCTTGGGGCCAAATTCACCCCTCCACTTT.

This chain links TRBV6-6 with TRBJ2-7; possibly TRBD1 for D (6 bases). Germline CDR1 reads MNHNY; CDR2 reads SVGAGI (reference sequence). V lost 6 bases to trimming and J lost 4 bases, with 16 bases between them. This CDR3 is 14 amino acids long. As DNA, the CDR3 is TGTGCCAGCAGCCCTAACAGTCAGGGGTACGAGCAGTACTTC. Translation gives CASSPNSQGYEQYF.

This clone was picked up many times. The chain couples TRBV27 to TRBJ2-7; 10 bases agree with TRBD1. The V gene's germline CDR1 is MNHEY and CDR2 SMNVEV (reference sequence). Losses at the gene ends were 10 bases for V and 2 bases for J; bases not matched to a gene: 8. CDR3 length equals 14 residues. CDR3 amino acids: CATQTGTGAYEQYF. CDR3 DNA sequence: TGTGCCACCCAAACCGGGACAGGGGCCTACGAGCAGTACTTC.

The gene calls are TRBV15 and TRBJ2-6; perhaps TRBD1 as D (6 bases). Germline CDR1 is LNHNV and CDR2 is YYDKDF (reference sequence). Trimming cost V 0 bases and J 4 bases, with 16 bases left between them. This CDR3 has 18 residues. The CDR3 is CATSRDPHSTGGANVLTF. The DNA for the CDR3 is TGTGCCACCAGCAGAGATCCCCATAGTACAGGGGGGGCCAACGTCCTGACTTTC.

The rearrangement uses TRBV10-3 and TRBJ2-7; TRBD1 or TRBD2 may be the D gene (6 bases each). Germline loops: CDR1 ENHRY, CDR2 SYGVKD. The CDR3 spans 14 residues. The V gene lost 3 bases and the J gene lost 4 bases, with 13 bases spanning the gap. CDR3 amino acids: CAISDKGGDYEQYF. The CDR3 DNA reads TGTGCCATCAGTGATAAGGGGGGAGATTACGAGCAGTACTTC.

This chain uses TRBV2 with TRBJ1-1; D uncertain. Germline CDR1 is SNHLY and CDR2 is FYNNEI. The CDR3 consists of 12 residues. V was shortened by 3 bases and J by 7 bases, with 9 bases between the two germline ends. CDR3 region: CASSDAGVEAFF. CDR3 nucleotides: TGTGCCAGCAGTGATGCTGGGGTTGAAGCTTTCTTT.

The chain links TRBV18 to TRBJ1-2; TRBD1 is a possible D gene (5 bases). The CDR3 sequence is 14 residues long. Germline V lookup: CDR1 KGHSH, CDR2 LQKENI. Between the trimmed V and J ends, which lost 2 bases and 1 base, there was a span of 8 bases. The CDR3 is CASSPTQDNYGYTF. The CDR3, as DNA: TGTGCCAGCTCACCAACACAGGATAACTATGGCTACACCTTC.

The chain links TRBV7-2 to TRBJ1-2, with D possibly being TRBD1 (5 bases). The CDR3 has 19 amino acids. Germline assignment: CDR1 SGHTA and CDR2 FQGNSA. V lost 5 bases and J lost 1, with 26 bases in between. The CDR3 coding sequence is TGTGCCAGCAGCCGTACCACAGGCGCCCTAATTTCACTTAACTATGGCTACACCTTC. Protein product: CASSRTTGALISLNYGYTF.

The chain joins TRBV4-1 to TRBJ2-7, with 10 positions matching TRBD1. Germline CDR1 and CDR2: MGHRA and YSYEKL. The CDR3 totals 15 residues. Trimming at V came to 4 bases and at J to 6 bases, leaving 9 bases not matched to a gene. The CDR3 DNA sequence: TGCGCCAGCAGCCGGGGGACAGGGGTCATCGGCGAGCAGTACTTC. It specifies CASSRGTGVIGEQYF.

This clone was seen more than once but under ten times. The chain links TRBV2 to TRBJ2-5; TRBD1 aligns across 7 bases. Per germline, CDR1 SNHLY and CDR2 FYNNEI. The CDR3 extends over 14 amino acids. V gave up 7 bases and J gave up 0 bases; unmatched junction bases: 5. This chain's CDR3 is CASKRDRDQETQYF. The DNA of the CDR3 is TGTGCCAGCAAACGGGACAGAGACCAAGAGACCCAGTACTTC.

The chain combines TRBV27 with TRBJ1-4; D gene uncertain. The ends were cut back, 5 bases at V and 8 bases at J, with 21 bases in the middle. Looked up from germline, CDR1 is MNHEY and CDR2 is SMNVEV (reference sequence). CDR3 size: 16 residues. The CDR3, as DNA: TGTGCCAGCAGTAGTCAGTTCGCGGCTAATCCGGAAAAACTGTTTTTT. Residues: CASSSQFAANPEKLFF.

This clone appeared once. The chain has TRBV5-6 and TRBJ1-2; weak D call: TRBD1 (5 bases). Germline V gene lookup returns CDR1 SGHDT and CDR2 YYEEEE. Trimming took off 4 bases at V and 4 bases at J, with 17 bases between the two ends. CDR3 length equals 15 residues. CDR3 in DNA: TGTGCCAGCAGCCGCACCCTGGGGGTTGGCTATGGCTACACCTTC. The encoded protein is CASSRTLGVGYGYTF. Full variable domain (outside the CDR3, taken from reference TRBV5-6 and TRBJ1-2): DAGVTQSPTHLIKTRGQQVTLRCSPKSGHDTVSWYQQALGQGPQFIFQYYEEEERQRGNFPDRFSGHQFPNYSSELNVNALLLGDSALYLCASSRTLGVGYGYTFGSGTRLTVV.

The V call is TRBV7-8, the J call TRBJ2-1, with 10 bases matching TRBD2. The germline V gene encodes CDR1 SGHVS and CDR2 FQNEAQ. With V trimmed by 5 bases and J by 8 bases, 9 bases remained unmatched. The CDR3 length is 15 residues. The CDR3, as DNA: TGTGCCAGCAGCCTACTAGCGGGGACCAGCGATGAGCAGTTCTTC. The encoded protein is CASSLLAGTSDEQFF.

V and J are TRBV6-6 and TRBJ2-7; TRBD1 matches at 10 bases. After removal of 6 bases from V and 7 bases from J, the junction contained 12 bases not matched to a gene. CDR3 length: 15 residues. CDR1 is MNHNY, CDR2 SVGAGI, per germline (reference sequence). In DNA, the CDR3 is TGTGCCAGCAGCATTTCAAGACAGGGGGCGGGGGAGCAGTACTTC. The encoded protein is CASSISRQGAGEQYF.